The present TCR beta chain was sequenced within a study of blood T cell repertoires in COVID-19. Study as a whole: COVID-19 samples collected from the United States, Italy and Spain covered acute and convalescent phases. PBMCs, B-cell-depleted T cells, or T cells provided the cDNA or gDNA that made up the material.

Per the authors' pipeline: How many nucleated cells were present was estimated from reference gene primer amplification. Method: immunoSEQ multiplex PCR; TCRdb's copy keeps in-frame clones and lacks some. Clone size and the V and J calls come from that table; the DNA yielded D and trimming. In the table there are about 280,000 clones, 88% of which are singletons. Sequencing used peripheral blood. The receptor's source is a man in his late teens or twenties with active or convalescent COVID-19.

The CDR3 sequence is CASKVGAGGPYEQYF. The DNA of the CDR3 is TGTGCCAGCAAGGTCGGAGCGGGGGGGCCTTACGAGCAGTACTTC. The chain uses TRBV27 and TRBJ2-7; 10 nucleotides line up with TRBD2. Germline V gives CDR1 MNHEY, CDR2 SMNVEV (reference sequence). CDR3 length equals 15 residues. The J segment lost 4 bases and the V segment lost 7 bases, leaving 10 bases of the junction unmatched.